Sequencing of this T cell receptor beta chain was carried out in a study of graft-versus-host responses after intestinal transplantation. Once graft tissue had been processed, intraepithelial and lamina propria lymphocytes were released. Sequencing used immunoSEQ multiplex PCR; TCRdb keeps in-frame clones, though not all of them. The sample carries around 8,000 clones, roughly 85% recorded once. With 6 bases removed from V and 0 bases from J, the gap between germline ends came to 24 bases. The CDR3 sequence is 19 residues long. Per germline, CDR1 MNHEY and CDR2 SMNVEV (reference sequence). This rearrangement joins TRBV27 to TRBJ1-5, with a weak D call TRBD1 (5 bases). This specimen consisted of ileum tissue, obtained approximately 19 weeks after transplant. This TCR was recovered from a human patient who received an intestinal transplant, so some T cells may come from the graft donor. The CDR3 region has the DNA TGTGCCAGCAGCCGTCGTCCTTGGGGAGGGGATTATAGCAATCAGCCCCAGCATTTT. It is translated as CASSRRPWGGDYSNQPQHF.